The source of this T cell receptor beta chain is a study of T cells after yellow fever vaccination (dated by TCRdb to the late 2010s). Regarding the complete study: Libraries from fractions with low cell numbers were prepared with the SMART-Seq v4 Ultra Low Input RNA kit. Bulk TCR alpha and beta repertoires were sequenced longitudinally to track T-cell clones before and after primary and booster YFV17D yellow fever vaccination. Blood was drawn at multiple timepoints before and after primary and secondary immunization, with bulk PBMC replicates and cell subsets isolated. Two healthy male donors made up the cohort, one aged 18 to 29 years and the other aged 30 to 40 years. What the authors observed across the whole study: A small fraction of clonotypes showed up in both the CD4 and CD8 compartments, probably as a result of convergent recombination. Most clones expanded after primary vaccination (approximately 97% of CD4 and roughly 91% of CD8) were re-detected after the booster, suggesting that broad memory maintenance occurred. Compared with the primary T-cell response, the secondary T-cell response was weaker but faster, peaking on day 5 rather than day 15. The study included only two donors, which limits how far the findings can be generalized. Computational filtering was needed because FACS-sorted repertoires could contain abundant contaminating clonotypes from the bulk population.

A word on this clonotype: This receptor's antigen is unknown. Base-call qualities are not available, and no considerably larger clone is one nucleotide away.

The meaning of the sample's treatment or condition label: live attenuated yellow fever vaccine strain. At every blood-draw timepoint, two biological replicates of bulk PBMCs were collected. PBMCs were isolated from peripheral blood using a standard Ficoll-Paque protocol. RNA was extracted with TriZol from bulk PBMCs, CD4 and CD8 fractions, and dextramer-positive and dextramer-negative fractions. TCR cDNA was made using 5'RACE template switching, a step that added a universal primer site and unique molecular identifiers. Priming for cDNA synthesis came from both the TCR alpha and TCR beta constant segments. Library amplification used two PCR steps, and the second PCR step added sample barcodes and sequencing adapters. Sequencing of libraries was done on Illumina HiSeq 2500 (2x100 bp) or NovaSeq (2x150 bp). In the original analysis: Reads were demultiplexed and collapsed into UMI consensus sequences with MIGEC, and V(D)J alignment was performed with MiXCR. Vaccine-responding clonotypes were identified with edgeR using replicate PBMC samples, with FDR below 0.01 and a log2 fold change above 5 up to day 15 being required. Bulk clonotypes were assigned CD4 or CD8 identity according to which sequenced CD4 or CD8 repertoire held them at higher abundance. TCRdb handled the public reads itself, with Q25 trimming in fastp and clone calling in MiXCR, and kept productive beta chains. For every CDR3 protein sequence, its rows merge into one entry that carries the most common genes and DNA. TCRdb's processing, not the authors' own work, is the source of the V and J calls. Counted in this sample were hundreds of thousands of distinct CDR3 sequences; around 12% of them appeared once. The biggest ten clones account for about 15% of the sample.

The sequence derives from a man aged 25-45 years who received the YFV17D yellow fever vaccine. Sequencing was performed on PBMCs, taken on the day of the yellow fever booster vaccination.

The CDR3 is CSARVSGQGNHGELFF. The sequenced DNA: TGCAGTGCTAGGGTGTCGGGACAGGGAAATCACGGGGAGCTGTTTTTT. The chain is assembled from TRBV20-1 and TRBJ2-2, with TRBD1 identical over 9 junction bases. Germline trimming amounts to 3 bases on V and 7 bases on J, with 12 as the count of junction bases outside the gene matches. The cysteine opens and the phenylalanine closes a CDR3 of 16 amino acids. CDR3 DNA is the only sequence kept; it has 48 bases, read in frame from the first base. Reading the germline V gene (reference sequence) gives CDR1 DFQATT and CDR2 SNEGSKA.